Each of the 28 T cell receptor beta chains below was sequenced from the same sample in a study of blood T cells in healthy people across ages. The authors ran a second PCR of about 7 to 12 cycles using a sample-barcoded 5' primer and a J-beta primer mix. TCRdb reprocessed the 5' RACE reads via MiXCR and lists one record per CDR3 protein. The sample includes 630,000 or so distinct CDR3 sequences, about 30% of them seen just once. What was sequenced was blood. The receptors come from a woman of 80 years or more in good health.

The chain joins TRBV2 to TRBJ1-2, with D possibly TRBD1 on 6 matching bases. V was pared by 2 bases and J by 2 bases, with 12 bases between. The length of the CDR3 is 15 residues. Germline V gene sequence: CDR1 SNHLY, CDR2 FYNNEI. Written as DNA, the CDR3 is TGTGCCAGCAGTGAAATTGGCAGGGGAAACTATGGCTACACCTTC. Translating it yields CASSEIGRGNYGYTF. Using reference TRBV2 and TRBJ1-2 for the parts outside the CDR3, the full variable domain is EPEVTQTPSHQVTQMGQEVILRCVPISNHLYFYWYRQILGQKVEFLVSFYNNEISEKSEIFDDQFSVERPDGSNFTLKIRSTKLEDSAMYFCASSEIGRGNYGYTFGSGTRLTVV.

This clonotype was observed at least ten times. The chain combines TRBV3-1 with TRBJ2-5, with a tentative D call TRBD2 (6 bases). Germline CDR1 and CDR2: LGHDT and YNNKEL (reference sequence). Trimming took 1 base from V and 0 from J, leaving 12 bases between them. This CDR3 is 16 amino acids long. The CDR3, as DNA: TGTGCCAGCAGCCAAGGGCTAGCGTGGGACCAAGAGACCCAGTACTTC. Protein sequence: CASSQGLAWDQETQYF.

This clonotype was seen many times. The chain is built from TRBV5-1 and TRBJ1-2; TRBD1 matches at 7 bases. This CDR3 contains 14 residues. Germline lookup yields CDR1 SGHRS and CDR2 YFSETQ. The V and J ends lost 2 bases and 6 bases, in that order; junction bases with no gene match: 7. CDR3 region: CASSLWTGSNGYTF. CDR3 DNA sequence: TGCGCCAGCAGCTTATGGACAGGCAGCAATGGCTACACCTTC.

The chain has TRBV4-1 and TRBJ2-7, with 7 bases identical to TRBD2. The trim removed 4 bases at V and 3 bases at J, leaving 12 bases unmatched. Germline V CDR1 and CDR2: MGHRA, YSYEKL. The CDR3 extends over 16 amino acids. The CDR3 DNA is TGCGCCAGCAGCCCAGCTGGGGCTAGCGGAGACTACGAGCAGTACTTC. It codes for CASSPAGASGDYEQYF.

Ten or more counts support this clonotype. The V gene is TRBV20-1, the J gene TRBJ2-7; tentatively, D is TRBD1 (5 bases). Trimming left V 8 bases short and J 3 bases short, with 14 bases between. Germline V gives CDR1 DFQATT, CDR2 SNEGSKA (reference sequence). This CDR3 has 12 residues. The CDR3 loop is CSSALGDYEQYF. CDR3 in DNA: TGCAGTTCCGCGTTAGGGGACTACGAGCAGTACTTC.

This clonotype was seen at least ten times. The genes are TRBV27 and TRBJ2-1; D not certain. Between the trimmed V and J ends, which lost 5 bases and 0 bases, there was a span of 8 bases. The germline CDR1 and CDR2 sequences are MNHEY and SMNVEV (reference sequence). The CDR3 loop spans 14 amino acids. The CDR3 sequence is CASSQTSSYNEQFF. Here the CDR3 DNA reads TGTGCCAGCAGTCAAACGAGCTCCTACAATGAGCAGTTCTTC.

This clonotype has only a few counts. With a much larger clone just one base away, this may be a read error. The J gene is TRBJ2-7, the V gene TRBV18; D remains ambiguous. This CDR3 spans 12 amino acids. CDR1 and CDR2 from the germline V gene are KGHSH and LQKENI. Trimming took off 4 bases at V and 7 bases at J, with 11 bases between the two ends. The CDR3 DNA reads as TGTGCCAGCTCACTCCAATTCGATGAGCAGTACTTC. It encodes CASSLQFDEQYF.

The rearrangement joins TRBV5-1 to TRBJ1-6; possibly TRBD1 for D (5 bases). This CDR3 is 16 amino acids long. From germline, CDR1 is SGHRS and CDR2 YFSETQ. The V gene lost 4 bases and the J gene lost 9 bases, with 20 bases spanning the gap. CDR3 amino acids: CASSRQGQGIGSPLHF. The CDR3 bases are TGCGCCAGCAGCAGGCAGGGCCAGGGAATTGGTTCACCCCTCCACTTT.

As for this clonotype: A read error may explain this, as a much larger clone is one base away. The CDR3 sequence: CASGVGQGNTGELFF. The CDR3 nucleotides are TGTGCCAGCGGCGTAGGACAGGGGAACACCGGGGAGCTGTTTTTT. The gene calls are TRBV9 and TRBJ2-2; 8 bases align to TRBD1. This CDR3 is built from 15 residues. The V gene's germline CDR1 is SGDLS and CDR2 YYNGEE.

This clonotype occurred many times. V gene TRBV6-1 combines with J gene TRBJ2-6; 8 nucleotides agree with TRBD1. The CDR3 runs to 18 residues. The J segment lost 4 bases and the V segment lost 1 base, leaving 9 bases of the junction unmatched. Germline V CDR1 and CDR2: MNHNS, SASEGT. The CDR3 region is CASSEVRGQVVGANVLTF. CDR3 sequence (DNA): TGTGCCAGCAGTGAAGTTAGGGGACAGGTTGTCGGGGCCAACGTCCTGACTTTC.

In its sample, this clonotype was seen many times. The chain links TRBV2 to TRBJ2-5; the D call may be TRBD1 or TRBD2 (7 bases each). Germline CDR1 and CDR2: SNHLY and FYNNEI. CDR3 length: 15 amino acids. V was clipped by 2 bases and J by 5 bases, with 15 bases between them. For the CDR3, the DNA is TGTGCCAGCAGTGAATGGCCAGGGGGGGCGGAGACCCAGTACTTC. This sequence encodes CASSEWPGGAETQYF.

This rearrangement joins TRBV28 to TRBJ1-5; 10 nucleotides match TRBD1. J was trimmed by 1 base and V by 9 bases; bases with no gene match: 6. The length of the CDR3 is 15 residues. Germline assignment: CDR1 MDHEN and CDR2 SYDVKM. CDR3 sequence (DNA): TGTGCCAGTGGGACAGGGGACCCCAGCAATCAGCCCCAGCATTTT. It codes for CASGTGDPSNQPQHF.

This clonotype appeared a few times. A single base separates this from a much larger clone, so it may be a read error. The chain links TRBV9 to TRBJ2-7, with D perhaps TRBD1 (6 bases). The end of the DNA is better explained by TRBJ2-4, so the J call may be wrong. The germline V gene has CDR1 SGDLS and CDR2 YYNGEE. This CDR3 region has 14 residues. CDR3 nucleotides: TGTGCCAGCAGCGTAGAACAGGGCCGGGACATTCAGTACTTC. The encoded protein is CASSVEQGRDIQYF.

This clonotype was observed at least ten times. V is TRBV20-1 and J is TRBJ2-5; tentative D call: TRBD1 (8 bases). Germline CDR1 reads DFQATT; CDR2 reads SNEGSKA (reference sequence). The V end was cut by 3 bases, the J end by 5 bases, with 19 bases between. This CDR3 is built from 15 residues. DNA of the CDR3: TGCAGTGCTAGGGGGGGGACAGGTAGAGGGGAGACCCAGTACTTC. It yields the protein CSARGGTGRGETQYF.

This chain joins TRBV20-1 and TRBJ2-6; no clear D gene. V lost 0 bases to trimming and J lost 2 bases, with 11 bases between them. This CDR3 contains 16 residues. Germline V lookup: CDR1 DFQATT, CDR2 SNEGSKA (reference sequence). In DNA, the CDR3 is TGCAGTGCTAGAGATCAGTCACCGACTGGGGCCAACGTCCTGACTTTC. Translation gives CSARDQSPTGANVLTF.

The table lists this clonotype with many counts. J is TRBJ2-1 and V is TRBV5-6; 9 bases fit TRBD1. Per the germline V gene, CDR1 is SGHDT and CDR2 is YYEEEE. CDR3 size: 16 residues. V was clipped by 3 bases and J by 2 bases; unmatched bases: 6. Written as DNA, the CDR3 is TGTGCCAGCAGCTCTATCGACAGGGGGGCCTACAATGAGCAGTTCTTC. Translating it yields CASSSIDRGAYNEQFF.

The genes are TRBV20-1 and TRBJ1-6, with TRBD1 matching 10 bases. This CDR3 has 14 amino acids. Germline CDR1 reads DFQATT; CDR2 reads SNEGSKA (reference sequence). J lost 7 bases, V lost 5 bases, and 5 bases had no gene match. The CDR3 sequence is CSAGKDRGNSPLHF. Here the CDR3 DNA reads TGCAGTGCTGGAAAGGACAGGGGGAATTCACCCCTCCACTTT.

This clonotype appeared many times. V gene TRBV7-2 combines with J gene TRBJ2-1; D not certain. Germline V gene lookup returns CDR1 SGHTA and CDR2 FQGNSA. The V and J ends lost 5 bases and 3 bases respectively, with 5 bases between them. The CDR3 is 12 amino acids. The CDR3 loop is CASSPFYNEQFF. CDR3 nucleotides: TGTGCCAGCAGCCCGTTCTACAATGAGCAGTTCTTC.

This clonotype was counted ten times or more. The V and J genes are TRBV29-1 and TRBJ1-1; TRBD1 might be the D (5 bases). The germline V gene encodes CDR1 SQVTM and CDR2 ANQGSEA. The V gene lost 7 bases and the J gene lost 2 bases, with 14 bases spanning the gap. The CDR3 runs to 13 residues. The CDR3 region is CSGDDSFNTEAFF. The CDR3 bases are TGCAGCGGGGATGACAGCTTCAACACTGAAGCTTTCTTT.

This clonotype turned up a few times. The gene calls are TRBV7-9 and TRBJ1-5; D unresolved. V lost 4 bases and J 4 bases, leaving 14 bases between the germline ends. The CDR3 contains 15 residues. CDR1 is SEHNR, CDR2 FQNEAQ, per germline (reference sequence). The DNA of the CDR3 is TGTGCCAGCAGCTCGGACGGGTCCCTTAATCAGCCCCAGCATTTT. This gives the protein CASSSDGSLNQPQHF.

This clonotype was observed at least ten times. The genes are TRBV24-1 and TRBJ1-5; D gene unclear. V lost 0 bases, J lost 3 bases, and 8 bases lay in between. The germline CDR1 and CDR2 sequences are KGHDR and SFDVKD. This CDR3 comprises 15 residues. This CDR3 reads CATSDLQGNNQPQHF. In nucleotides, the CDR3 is TGTGCCACCAGTGATTTGCAAGGAAACAATCAGCCCCAGCATTTT.

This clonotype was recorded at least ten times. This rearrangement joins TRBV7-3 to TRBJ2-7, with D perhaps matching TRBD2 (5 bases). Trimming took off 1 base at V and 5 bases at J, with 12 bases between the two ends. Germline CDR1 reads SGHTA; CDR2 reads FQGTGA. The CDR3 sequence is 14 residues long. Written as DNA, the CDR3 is TGTGCCAGCAGCTTAAACCCACTAGATCACGAGCAGTACTTC. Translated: CASSLNPLDHEQYF.

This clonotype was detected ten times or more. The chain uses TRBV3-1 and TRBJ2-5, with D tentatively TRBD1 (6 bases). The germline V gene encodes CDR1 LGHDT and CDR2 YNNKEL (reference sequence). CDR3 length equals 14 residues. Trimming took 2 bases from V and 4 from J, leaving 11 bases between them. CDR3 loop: CASSQKTRGETQYF. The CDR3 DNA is TGTGCCAGCAGCCAAAAAACCAGGGGAGAGACCCAGTACTTC.

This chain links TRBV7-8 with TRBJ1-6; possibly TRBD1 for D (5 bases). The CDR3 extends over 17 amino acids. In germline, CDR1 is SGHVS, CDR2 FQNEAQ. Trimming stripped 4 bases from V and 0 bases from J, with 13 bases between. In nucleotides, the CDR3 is TGTGCCAGCAGCTCGGGGGGGAGGAGCTCCTATAATTCACCCCTCCACTTT. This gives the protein CASSSGGRSSYNSPLHF.

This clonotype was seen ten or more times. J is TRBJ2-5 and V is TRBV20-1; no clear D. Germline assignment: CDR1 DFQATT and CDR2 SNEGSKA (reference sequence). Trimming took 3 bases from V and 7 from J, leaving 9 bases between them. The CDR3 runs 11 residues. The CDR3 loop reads CSASFVGTQYF. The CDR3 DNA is TGCAGTGCTAGTTTTGTGGGGACCCAGTACTTC.

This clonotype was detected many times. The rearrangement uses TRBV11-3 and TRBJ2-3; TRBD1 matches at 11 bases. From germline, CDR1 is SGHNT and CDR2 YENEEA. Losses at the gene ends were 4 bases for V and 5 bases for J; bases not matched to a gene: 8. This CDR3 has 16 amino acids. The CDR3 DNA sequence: TGTGCCAGCAGCTCCAGGACAGGGGGCAGAGGAGATACGCAGTATTTT. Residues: CASSSRTGGRGDTQYF.

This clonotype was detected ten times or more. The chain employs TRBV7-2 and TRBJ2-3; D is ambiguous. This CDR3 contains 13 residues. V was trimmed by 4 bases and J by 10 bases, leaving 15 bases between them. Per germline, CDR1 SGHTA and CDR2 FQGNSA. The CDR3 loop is CASSSRVAIAQYF. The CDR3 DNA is TGTGCCAGCAGCTCCCGGGTGGCTATTGCGCAGTATTTT.

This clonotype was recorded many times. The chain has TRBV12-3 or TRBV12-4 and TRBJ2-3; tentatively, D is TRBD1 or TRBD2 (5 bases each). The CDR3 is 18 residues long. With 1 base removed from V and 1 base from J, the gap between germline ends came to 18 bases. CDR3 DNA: TGTGCCAGCAGTTTAGGGATTGGTACTAGGGGTCGCACAGATACGCAGTATTTT. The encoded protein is CASSLGIGTRGRTDTQYF.